Included here is one T cell receptor (beta chain) sequence, with context. Antigen: not known. Germline V lookup: CDR1 SGHTS, CDR2 YDEGEE. The CDR3 runs to 15 residues. Trimming cost V 0 bases and J 1 base, with 9 bases left between them. These data are taken from a study of shared clonotypes between healthy human individuals. Overall study: Plates per donor: three CD4 naive, three CD4 memory, two CD8 naive, one CD8 memory.

The protocol was immunoSEQ multiplex PCR, while the TCRdb copy is restricted to in-frame clones and leaves out a portion. The sample has approximately 2,000,000 clones, around 93% seen once. CD45RO negativity and positive selection for CCR7 defined naive CD8 cells, a population that excluded terminally differentiated effector memory CD45RA+ cells. Study-wide results and limits: Non-shared clonotypes had lower generation probabilities than clonotypes shared by all four sorted-subset donors.

Sequencing was carried out using naive CD8+ T cells from PBMCs. The gene calls are TRBV5-8 and TRBJ2-3; no reliable D call. This receptor was identified in a man younger than 30 in good health. Some clones in this sample may be carry-over from other donors' samples. The DNA for the CDR3 is TGTGCCAGCAGCTTGGTCGCGACTGGCACAGATACGCAGTATTTT. Amino acid sequence: CASSLVATGTDTQYF.